These 15 T cell receptor beta chains were sequenced from one sample in a study of cytomegalovirus exposure and HLA in healthy donors. Primers included in the PCR were 60 Vbeta and 13 Jbeta primers. Assay used: immunoSEQ multiplex PCR; TCRdb lists only in-frame clones, some missing. This table has about 140,000 clones, about 78% appearing once. Input material: PBMCs. These receptors were obtained from a male donor in good health and CMV-seronegative.

The chain joins TRBV4-1 to TRBJ1-3; D is perhaps TRBD1 (6 bases). Germline loops: CDR1 MGHRA, CDR2 YSYEKL. The CDR3 spans 15 residues. Trimming took off 0 bases at V and 5 bases at J, with 11 bases between the two ends. The CDR3 spells CASSQDRGLRNTIYF. The CDR3 DNA reads as TGCGCCAGCAGCCAAGACAGGGGATTAAGAAACACCATATATTTT.

The table lists this clone with many counts. The chain joins TRBV10-1 to TRBJ1-1, with 8 positions matching TRBD1. CDR1 WNHNN and CDR2 SYGVQD come from the germline V gene (reference sequence). The CDR3 has 13 residues. The J segment lost 4 bases and the V segment lost 5 bases, leaving 3 bases of the junction unmatched. The CDR3 region is CASSRTGPTEAFF. As DNA, the CDR3 is TGCGCCAGCAGTCGGACAGGGCCCACTGAAGCTTTCTTT.

The chain links TRBV30 to TRBJ1-2, with D possibly matching TRBD1 (6 bases). This CDR3 is built from 11 residues. Germline lookup yields CDR1 GTSNPN and CDR2 SVGIG (reference sequence). With 2 bases removed from V and 5 bases from J, the gap between germline ends came to 6 bases. The CDR3 region has the DNA TGTGCCTGGAGTAGGGGGTATGGCTACACCTTC. Translated: CAWSRGYGYTF. Using reference TRBV30 and TRBJ1-2 for the parts outside the CDR3, the full variable domain is SQTIHQWPATLVQPVGSPLSLECTVEGTSNPNLYWYRQAAGRGLQLLFYSVGIGQISSEVPQNLSASRPQDRQFILSSKKLLLSDSGFYLCAWSRGYGYTFGSGTRLTVV.

The chain uses TRBV10-3 and TRBJ2-2; 9 bases agree with TRBD1. The CDR3 runs 14 residues. The junction had 3 bases not matched to a gene; V was cut back by 9 bases and J by 1 base. The germline V gene encodes CDR1 ENHRY and CDR2 SYGVKD. This CDR3 is CAIPGQGNTGELFF. DNA of the CDR3: TGTGCCATACCGGGACAGGGGAACACCGGGGAGCTGTTTTTT.

The chain is built from TRBV27 and TRBJ2-3; D remains ambiguous. Looked up from germline, CDR1 is MNHEY and CDR2 is SMNVEV (reference sequence). The CDR3 length is 16 residues. The V end was cut by 0 bases, the J end by 0 bases, with 10 bases between. CDR3 in amino acids: CASSLSHRSSTDTQYF. CDR3 nucleotides: TGTGCCAGCAGTTTATCCCACAGATCTAGCACAGATACGCAGTATTTT.

The chain is built from TRBV6-5 and TRBJ1-1, with D unresolved. This CDR3 is 13 amino acids long. V was pared by 2 bases and J by 8 bases, with 12 bases between. The germline CDR1 and CDR2 sequences are MNHEY and SVGAGI. The CDR3 DNA follows: TGTGCCAGCAGTTACGCAGAACAGAACGAAGCTTTCTTT. Residues: CASSYAEQNEAFF.

This clone turned up a few times. The V call is TRBV6-1, the J call TRBJ2-7, with 7 bases lining up with TRBD1. With V trimmed by 4 bases and J by 5 bases, 8 bases remained unmatched. The CDR3 is made up of 14 amino acids. Looked up from germline, CDR1 is MNHNS and CDR2 is SASEGT. As DNA, the CDR3 is TGTGCCAGCAGTGCCGACAGGGTTAATCACGAGCAGTACTTC. As protein: CASSADRVNHEQYF.

The chain recombines TRBV6-5 with TRBJ2-5; D is perhaps TRBD1 (5 bases). Germline assignment: CDR1 MNHEY and CDR2 SVGAGI. CDR3 length: 15 amino acids. V was clipped by 0 bases and J by 2 bases, with 10 bases between them. Here the CDR3 reads CASSYSQGRQETQYF. CDR3 in DNA: TGTGCCAGCAGTTACTCTCAGGGCAGGCAAGAGACCCAGTACTTC.

The chain recombines TRBV7-2 with TRBJ2-2; weak D call: TRBD2 (6 bases). CDR1 SGHTA and CDR2 FQGNSA come from the germline V gene. The CDR3 consists of 17 residues. The germline V and J ends were trimmed by 0 bases and 3 bases, with 14 bases remaining between them. The CDR3 nucleotides read TGTGCCAGCAGCTTAGCGGAGAGTAGCGGCTACACCGGGGAGCTGTTTTTT. It specifies CASSLAESSGYTGELFF.

The chain employs TRBV2 and TRBJ1-6; D gene uncertain. This CDR3 is built from 12 residues. V lost 3 bases and J 12 bases, leaving 9 bases between the germline ends. CDR1 is SNHLY and CDR2 is FYNNEI in the germline V gene. The CDR3 spells CASSDLRVPLHF. The CDR3 coding sequence is TGTGCCAGCAGTGATCTGAGGGTACCCCTCCACTTT.

Concerning this clone itself: In this CDR3 the conserved last residue, phenylalanine or tryptophan, is missing, so a read error is likely. This sequence joins TRBV15 and TRBJ1-2; D is uncertain. V lost 1 base, J lost 0 bases, and 12 bases lay in between. The CDR3 is 16 amino acids. CDR1 and CDR2 (germline): LNHNV, YYDKDF (reference sequence). CDR3 residues: CATSRVGGRANYGYTV. The CDR3 nucleotides read TGTGCCACCAGCAGAGTTGGAGGGCGAGCTAACTATGGCTACACCGTC.

The rearrangement uses TRBV20-1 and TRBJ2-1; 9 nucleotides agree with TRBD1. The CDR3 contains 11 residues. Germline V gene lookup returns CDR1 DFQATT and CDR2 SNEGSKA (reference sequence). V lost 4 bases to trimming and J lost 12 bases; unmatched junction nucleotides: 4. The DNA for the CDR3 is TGCAGTGCTATAGGGACAGGGACGCAGTTCTTC. Translated: CSAIGTGTQFF.

The chain couples TRBV9 to TRBJ2-7; 8 bases fit TRBD2. Per the germline V gene, CDR1 is SGDLS and CDR2 is YYNGEE. This CDR3 comprises 19 residues. Unmatched junction bases numbered 17, after V lost 0 bases and J lost 3 bases. The CDR3 nucleotides read TGTGCCAGCAGCGTAGAGCAGGGTAGCGGGAAAGGACCCCTCTACGAGCAGTACTTC. It is translated as CASSVEQGSGKGPLYEQYF.

The V and J genes are TRBV4-1 and TRBJ1-2; 7 bases agree with TRBD1. CDR3 length: 15 residues. Germline V gene data show CDR1 as MGHRA and CDR2 as YSYEKL. Trimming removed 3 bases from V and 7 bases from J; junction bases left unmatched: 11. CDR3 region: CASSHDTGARGGYTF. The CDR3 DNA sequence: TGCGCCAGCAGCCATGATACAGGGGCTAGGGGTGGCTACACCTTC.

This rearrangement joins TRBV4-1 to TRBJ1-1, with a possible D match to TRBD1 (5 bases). Looked up from germline, CDR1 is MGHRA and CDR2 is YSYEKL. CDR3 length: 15 residues. Trimming stripped 1 base from V and 3 bases from J, with 12 bases between. The CDR3 bases are TGCGCCAGCAGCCAAGCTGGGGCCGTGGACACTGAAGCTTTCTTT. Amino acid sequence: CASSQAGAVDTEAFF.